What follows are 31 T cell receptor beta chains derived from one specimen sequenced in a study of memory CD4+ T cells and cytomegalovirus serostatus. The sort gate was single viable CD3+CD4+CD8-CD45RO+ cells for memory CD4+ T cells. Here immunoSEQ multiplex PCR was the method, and the copy in TCRdb shows in-frame clones only, minus some. The repertoire holds about 75,000 clones, around four fifths seen once, with just over 2.5% in the top ten. The sample was memory CD4+ T cells from blood. The receptors derive from an adult in good health and CMV-seropositive.

V gene TRBV1 combines with J gene TRBJ1-3. TRBV1 is marked as a pseudogene. This CDR3 has 15 amino acids. The CDR3: CTSSRVSAVGNTIYF. The CDR3 nucleotides read TGCACCAGCAGCCGCGTTTCGGCAGTCGGAAACACCATATATTTT.

This chain connects TRBV5-1 to TRBJ1-2, with D perhaps matching TRBD1 (5 bases). The length of the CDR3 is 15 residues. Germline V gene lookup returns CDR1 SGHRS and CDR2 YFSETQ. The germline V and J ends were trimmed by 0 bases and 3 bases, with 12 bases remaining between them. This CDR3 is CASSLGGGVDYGYTF. The CDR3 DNA follows: TGCGCCAGCAGCTTGGGTGGGGGTGTGGACTATGGCTACACCTTC.

This clone came up a few times. The CDR3 reads CSVVTSYGSYEQYF. CDR3 nucleotide sequence: TGCAGCGTTGTGACTAGCTATGGCTCCTACGAGCAGTACTTC. The rearrangement links TRBV29-1 to TRBJ2-7; 7 nucleotides align to TRBD2. V dropped 4 bases and J dropped 0; count of bases not matched to a gene: 6. Germline V gene sequence: CDR1 SQVTM, CDR2 ANQGSEA. CDR3 length: 14 residues.

The chain uses TRBV29-1 and TRBJ1-1; D not resolved. V gave up 7 bases and J gave up 4 bases, with 10 bases separating them. This CDR3 contains 11 residues. Per the germline V gene, CDR1 is SQVTM and CDR2 is ANQGSEA. The CDR3 nucleotides are TGCAGCGGTCTTGGGGTCACTGAAGCTTTCTTT. Protein: CSGLGVTEAFF.

The chain joins TRBV30 to TRBJ1-3; perhaps TRBD1 as D (5 bases). The V and J ends lost 7 bases and 3 bases respectively, with 13 bases between them. The CDR3 is 13 amino acids. From germline, CDR1 is GTSNPN and CDR2 SVGIG (reference sequence). The CDR3 DNA reads as TGTGCCTCGGCGGAGGGGTTTGGAAACACCATATATTTT. It translates to CASAEGFGNTIYF.

The chain recombines TRBV7-9 with TRBJ2-6, with 9 bases fitting TRBD1. CDR3 length: 16 amino acids. CDR1 and CDR2 from the germline V gene are SEHNR and FQNEAQ (reference sequence). V dropped 1 base and J dropped 4; count of bases not matched to a gene: 2. DNA of the CDR3: TGTGCCAGCAGCTTAGGGGACAGGGCCGGGGCCAACGTCCTGACTTTC. Its protein product is CASSLGDRAGANVLTF.

This clone was counted a single time. This chain joins TRBV6-1 and TRBJ1-4, with TRBD1 as a possible D gene (5 bases). Germline V lookup: CDR1 MNHNS, CDR2 SASEGT. V lost 11 bases and J 5 bases, leaving 9 bases between the germline ends. The CDR3 extends over 11 amino acids. CDR3: CAGGINEKLFF. The CDR3 DNA reads TGTGCCGGGGGGATAAATGAAAAACTGTTTTTT.

The genes are TRBV7-9 and TRBJ1-1, with a tentative D call TRBD1 (5 bases). CDR3 size: 13 residues. The V gene's germline CDR1 is SEHNR and CDR2 FQNEAQ (reference sequence). Trimming took 5 bases from V and 8 from J, leaving 15 bases between them. This chain's CDR3 is CASSEEEGEEAFF. In DNA, the CDR3 is TGTGCCAGCAGCGAGGAGGAAGGGGAGGAAGCTTTCTTT.

The genes are TRBV7-2 and TRBJ1-2; TRBD1 matches 10 bases. With 5 bases clipped from V and 2 bases from J, the junction kept 14 bases outside the gene matches. This CDR3 contains 18 residues. Germline V gives CDR1 SGHTA, CDR2 FQGNSA. CDR3 DNA sequence: TGTGCCAGCAGCCCCGCGGCGGACAGGGGGATAGGAAACTATGGCTACACCTTC. Translating gives CASSPAADRGIGNYGYTF.

The rearrangement uses TRBV7-2 and TRBJ2-5; 8 nucleotides agree with TRBD2. CDR3 length equals 14 residues. The V gene end was trimmed by 8 bases and the J gene end by 4 bases; junction bases not matched to a gene: 9. Per germline, CDR1 SGHTA and CDR2 FQGNSA. The CDR3 bases are TGTGCCAGCCTCGGGAGGGCGACCCCAGAGACCCAGTACTTC. Its translation is CASLGRATPETQYF.

The J gene is TRBJ1-4, the V gene TRBV4-3, with D maybe TRBD1 (6 bases). The CDR3 runs 16 residues. The V and J ends lost 1 base and 8 bases respectively, with 17 bases between them. Per the germline V gene, CDR1 is LGHNA and CDR2 is YSLEER. CDR3 sequence: CASSQVVGRGGEKLFF. The DNA of the CDR3 is TGCGCCAGCAGCCAAGTAGTGGGCAGGGGTGGGGAAAAACTGTTTTTT.

The V call is TRBV11-2, the J call TRBJ1-2; D perhaps matches TRBD1 (5 bases). Germline CDR1 and CDR2: SGHAT and FQNNGV. The CDR3 is made up of 16 amino acids. Trimming shortened V by 8 bases and J by 0 bases, and 19 bases separated the two germline ends. In nucleotides, the CDR3 is TGTGCCAGCGTCCCCCCCAGGGCCCTAGCTAACTATGGCTACACCTTC. It is translated as CASVPPRALANYGYTF.

The chain joins TRBV27 to TRBJ2-2; D is unclear. CDR3 size: 15 residues. The germline gives CDR1 MNHEY, CDR2 SMNVEV (reference sequence). Between the trimmed V and J ends, which lost 5 bases and 8 bases, there was a span of 18 bases. CDR3 sequence reads: CASSVFRVPVGELFF. The CDR3 coding sequence is TGTGCCAGCAGTGTCTTCCGGGTCCCGGTGGGGGAGCTGTTTTTT.

This rearrangement joins TRBV28 to TRBJ2-2; 11 bases line up with TRBD2. The CDR3 runs 15 residues. J was trimmed by 4 bases and V by 6 bases; bases with no gene match: 4. The germline V gene encodes CDR1 MDHEN and CDR2 SYDVKM. CDR3 region: CASRLAGASTGELFF. CDR3 coding DNA: TGTGCCAGCAGACTAGCGGGAGCTAGCACCGGGGAGCTGTTTTTT.

This chain joins TRBV2 and TRBJ1-6; 9 nucleotides line up with TRBD1. Germline assignment: CDR1 SNHLY and CDR2 FYNNEI. The CDR3 runs 12 residues. The junction had 5 bases not matched to a gene; V was cut back by 7 bases and J by 13 bases. The CDR3 spells CASNRDRAPLHF. CDR3 nucleotides: TGTGCCAGCAATAGGGACAGGGCGCCCCTCCACTTT.

The CDR3, as DNA: TGTGCCAGCAGCAGACAGGGTACTAACACCGGGGAGCTGTTTTTT. This translates into CASSRQGTNTGELFF. This rearrangement joins TRBV2 to TRBJ2-2; 7 bases map to TRBD1. V shed 6 bases, J shed 2 bases, and the junction held 6 bases outside the gene matches. CDR1 is SNHLY, CDR2 FYNNEI, per germline. The CDR3 loop spans 15 amino acids.

The gene calls are TRBV28 and TRBJ2-3, with 7 nucleotides matching TRBD2. CDR1 is MDHEN and CDR2 is SYDVKM in the germline V gene. V lost 5 bases to trimming and J lost 15 bases; unmatched junction nucleotides: 11. The CDR3 length is 12 residues. The CDR3 sequence: CASSTRGDDLYF. The DNA for the CDR3 is TGTGCCAGCAGTACACGGGGGGACGACCTTTATTTT.

V is TRBV11-2 and J is TRBJ2-3, with no clear D. This CDR3 region has 13 residues. The germline CDR1 and CDR2 sequences are SGHAT and FQNNGV. The V end lost 1 base, the J end lost 14 bases, and 16 bases lay between the germline ends. The CDR3 sequence is CASSLVSTHMRYF. The CDR3 DNA reads TGTGCCAGCAGCTTAGTTTCGACTCACATGCGGTATTTT.

This clone was seen a handful of times. The chain employs TRBV9 and TRBJ2-7; the D gene is possibly TRBD2 (6 bases). The germline V gene has CDR1 SGDLS and CDR2 YYNGEE. The V gene lost 0 bases and the J gene lost 0 bases, with 13 bases spanning the gap. CDR3 length: 16 amino acids. The CDR3 region has the DNA TGTGCCAGCAGCGTAGGCATTGGGACTGACTCCTACGAGCAGTACTTC. This codes for CASSVGIGTDSYEQYF.

V gene TRBV6-5 combines with J gene TRBJ2-1, with 9 bases lining up with TRBD2. J lost 8 bases, V lost 3 bases, and 11 bases had no gene match. The CDR3 has 16 amino acids. Germline V gene lookup returns CDR1 MNHEY and CDR2 SVGAGI. Written as DNA, the CDR3 is TGTGCCAGCAGTTATAGCGGGAGTCAACTGGCTCATGAGCAGTTCTTC. Its protein product is CASSYSGSQLAHEQFF.

The V call is TRBV19, the J call TRBJ1-1; no reliable D call. Trimming took 7 bases from V and 5 from J, leaving 17 bases between them. Germline lookup yields CDR1 LNHDA and CDR2 SQIVND (reference sequence). The CDR3 has 14 amino acids. In DNA form, the CDR3 reads TGTGCCAGTACTCTGGACGGATTTGGGACTGAAGCTTTCTTT. This codes for CASTLDGFGTEAFF.

The J gene is TRBJ1-1, the V gene TRBV20-1; 7 nucleotides agree with TRBD1. V gave up 5 bases and J gave up 8 bases; unmatched junction bases: 5. The CDR3 loop spans 11 amino acids. Germline lookup yields CDR1 DFQATT and CDR2 SNEGSKA (reference sequence). The CDR3: CSASRTGEAFF. The DNA of the CDR3 is TGCAGTGCTTCCCGGACAGGAGAAGCTTTCTTT.

The chain recombines TRBV28 with TRBJ1-1; the D is unclear. The CDR3 is 15 amino acids. The V end lost 3 bases, the J end lost 1 base, and 12 bases lay between the germline ends. Germline CDR1 and CDR2: MDHEN and SYDVKM. The CDR3 coding sequence is TGTGCCAGCAGTTTGCACGGGGATTCGAACACTGAAGCTTTCTTT. Protein: CASSLHGDSNTEAFF.

The rearrangement uses TRBV14 and TRBJ1-1; tentative D call: TRBD1 (5 bases). V lost 5 bases, J lost 0 bases, and 16 bases lay in between. The germline V gene encodes CDR1 SGHDN and CDR2 FVKESK. The length of the CDR3 is 16 residues. CDR3 loop: CASSGGGSYMNTEAFF. The CDR3 nucleotides read TGTGCCAGCAGCGGGGGAGGGAGCTACATGAACACTGAAGCTTTCTTT.

The gene calls are TRBV10-2 and TRBJ2-3, with D unresolved. The CDR3 runs to 12 residues. Per the germline V gene, CDR1 is WSHSY and CDR2 is SAAADI. Trimming took 4 bases from V and 4 from J, leaving 6 bases between them. The CDR3 DNA reads TGCGCCAGCAGTGCGGGTGCAGATACGCAGTATTTT. This gives the protein CASSAGADTQYF.

The V call is TRBV29-1, the J call TRBJ2-2; D is ambiguous. Trimming took 2 bases from V and 4 from J, leaving 8 bases between them. Germline CDR1 SQVTM, CDR2 ANQGSEA. The CDR3 covers 13 residues. The CDR3 here is CSVEPERTGELFF. CDR3 DNA sequence: TGCAGCGTTGAACCAGAGCGCACCGGGGAGCTGTTTTTT.

The chain combines TRBV4-1 with TRBJ1-1; D perhaps matches TRBD1 (5 bases). The CDR3 is 16 residues long. V lost 0 bases to trimming and J lost 4 bases, with 15 bases between them. Germline CDR1 is MGHRA and CDR2 is YSYEKL. Here the CDR3 DNA reads TGCGCCAGCAGCCAAGATAAGAGGCAGGGTGGCACTGAAGCTTTCTTT. Translating it yields CASSQDKRQGGTEAFF.

The chain is built from TRBV5-4 and TRBJ2-5; 9 nucleotides line up with TRBD1. The CDR3 has 15 amino acids. CDR1 and CDR2 from the germline V gene are SGHNT and YYREEE (reference sequence). J lost 5 bases, V lost 1 base, and 6 bases had no gene match. The CDR3 reads CASSLTNGQGETQYF. Written as DNA, the CDR3 is TGTGCCAGCAGCTTGACTAACGGACAGGGGGAGACCCAGTACTTC.

V is TRBV7-9 and J is TRBJ1-6; 10 positions agree with TRBD1. Germline V gene sequence: CDR1 SEHNR, CDR2 FQNEAQ (reference sequence). V lost 5 bases to trimming and J lost 7 bases; unmatched junction nucleotides: 2. There are 14 residues in the CDR3. CDR3 sequence: CASSQGQGNSPLHF. CDR3 bases: TGTGCCAGCAGCCAGGGACAGGGGAATTCACCCCTCCACTTT. Full variable domain (missing parts from reference TRBV7-9 and TRBJ1-6): DTGVSQNPRHKITKRGQNVTFRCDPISEHNRLYWYRQTLGQGPEFLTYFQNEAQLEKSRLLSDRFSAERPKGSFSTLEIQRTEQGDSAMYLCASSQGQGNSPLHFGNGTRLTVT.

The DNA for the CDR3 is TGTGCCAGCAGCCACTCCGGGGACGGCTCCTACGAGCAGTACTTC. Its protein product is CASSHSGDGSYEQYF. This sequence joins TRBV5-4 and TRBJ2-7; D may correspond to TRBD1 or TRBD2 (5 bases each). Germline CDR1 and CDR2: SGHNT and YYREEE (reference sequence). V was cut by 4 bases and J by 0 bases, with 14 bases left in between. The CDR3 spans 15 residues. The full variable domain, rest sourced from reference TRBV5-4 and TRBJ2-7, is ETGVTQSPTHLIKTRGQQVTLRCSSQSGHNTVSWYQQALGQGPQFIFQYYREEENGRGNFPPRFSGLQFPNYSSELNVNALELDDSALYLCASSHSGDGSYEQYFGPGTRLTVT.

In DNA, the CDR3 is TGTGCCATCAGGAGACAGGGCGGGGATGGGACTGAAGCTTTCTTT. Its protein product is CAIRRQGGDGTEAFF. The chain couples TRBV10-3 to TRBJ1-1, with 7 positions matching TRBD1. Germline CDR1 is ENHRY and CDR2 is SYGVKD. Trimming removed 6 bases from V and 5 bases from J; junction bases left unmatched: 12. The CDR3 runs 15 residues.